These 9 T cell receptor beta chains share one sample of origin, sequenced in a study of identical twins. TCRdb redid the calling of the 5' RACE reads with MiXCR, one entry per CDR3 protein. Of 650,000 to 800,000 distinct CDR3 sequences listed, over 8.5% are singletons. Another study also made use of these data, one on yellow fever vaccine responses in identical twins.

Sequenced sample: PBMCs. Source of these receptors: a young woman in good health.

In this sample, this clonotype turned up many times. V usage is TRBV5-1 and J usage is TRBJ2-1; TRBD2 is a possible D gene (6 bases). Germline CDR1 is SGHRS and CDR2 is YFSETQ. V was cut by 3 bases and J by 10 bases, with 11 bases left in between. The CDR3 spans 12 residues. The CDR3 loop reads CASSSGTPEQFF. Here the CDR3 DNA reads TGCGCCAGCAGCTCAGGGACTCCCGAGCAGTTCTTC.

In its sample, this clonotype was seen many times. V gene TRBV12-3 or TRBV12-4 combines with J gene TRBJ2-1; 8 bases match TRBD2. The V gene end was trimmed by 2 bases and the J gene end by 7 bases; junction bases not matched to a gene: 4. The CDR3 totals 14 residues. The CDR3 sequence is CASSLLRGENEQFF. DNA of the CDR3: TGTGCCAGCAGTTTATTGCGGGGGGAGAATGAGCAGTTCTTC.

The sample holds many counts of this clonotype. The CDR3 sequence is CAISVAGELFF. DNA for the CDR3: TGTGCCATCAGTGTTGCCGGGGAGCTGTTTTTT. The chain recombines TRBV10-3 with TRBJ2-2; D is unresolved. In germline, CDR1 is ENHRY, CDR2 SYGVKD. The CDR3 sequence is 11 residues long. The germline V and J ends were trimmed by 4 bases and 6 bases, with 3 bases remaining between them.

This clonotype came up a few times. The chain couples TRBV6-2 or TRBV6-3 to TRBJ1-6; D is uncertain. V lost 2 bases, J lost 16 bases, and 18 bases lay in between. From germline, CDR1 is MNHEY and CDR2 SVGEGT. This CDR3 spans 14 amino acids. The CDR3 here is CASSYLRGSTPLHF. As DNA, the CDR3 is TGTGCCAGCAGTTACCTACGTGGGTCCACTCCGCTCCACTTT.

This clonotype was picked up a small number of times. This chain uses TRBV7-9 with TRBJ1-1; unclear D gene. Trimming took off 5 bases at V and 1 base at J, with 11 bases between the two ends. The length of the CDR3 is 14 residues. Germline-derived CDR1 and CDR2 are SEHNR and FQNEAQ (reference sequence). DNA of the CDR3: TGTGCCAGCAGCCTATCAGCCCGGAACACTGAAGCTTTCTTT. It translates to CASSLSARNTEAFF.

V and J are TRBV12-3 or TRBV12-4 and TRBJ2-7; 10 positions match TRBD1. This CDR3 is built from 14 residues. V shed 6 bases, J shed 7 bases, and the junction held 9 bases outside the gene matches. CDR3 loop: CASRRGTGESEQYF. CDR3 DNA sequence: TGTGCCAGCAGGAGAGGGACAGGGGAGAGTGAGCAGTACTTC.

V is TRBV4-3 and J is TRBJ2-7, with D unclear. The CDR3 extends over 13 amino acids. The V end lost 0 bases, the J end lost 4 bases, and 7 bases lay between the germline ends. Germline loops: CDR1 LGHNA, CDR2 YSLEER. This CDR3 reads CASSQESRYEQYF. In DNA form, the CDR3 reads TGCGCCAGCAGCCAAGAATCCCGGTACGAGCAGTACTTC.

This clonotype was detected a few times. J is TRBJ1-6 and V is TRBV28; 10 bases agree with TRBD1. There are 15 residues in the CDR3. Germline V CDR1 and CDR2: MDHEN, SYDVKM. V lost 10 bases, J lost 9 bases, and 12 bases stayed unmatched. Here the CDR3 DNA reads TGTGCCACCATACCGACCGGGACAGGGGTTTCACCCCTCCACTTT. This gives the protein CATIPTGTGVSPLHF.

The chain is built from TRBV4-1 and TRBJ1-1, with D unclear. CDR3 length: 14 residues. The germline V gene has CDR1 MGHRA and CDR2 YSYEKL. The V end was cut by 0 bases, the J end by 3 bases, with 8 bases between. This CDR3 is CASSQDNSYTEAFF. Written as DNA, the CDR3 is TGCGCCAGCAGCCAAGATAACAGTTACACTGAAGCTTTCTTT.